This TCR beta chain comes out of a study of vaccination and CD4 T cells after COVID-19. Sequenced with the Oncomine TCR Beta short-read assay was DNA taken from cultured CD4+ T cells. Genomic DNA from cultured CD4+ T cells was extracted. One entry per CDR3 protein, called by TCRdb with MiXCR from the PCR reads. Among about 14,000 distinct CDR3 sequences listed, 50% to 55% were seen once. Germline V gene sequence: CDR1 SNHLY, CDR2 FYNNEI. The CDR3 is 14 amino acids. The V and J ends lost 6 bases and 7 bases respectively, with 15 bases between them. Treatment meaning: roughly 10-day PBMC culture with coronavirus spike peptide pools or control peptides (ViraFEST assay). TCR sequencing followed the expansion of antigen-specific T cells with peptide pools in ViraFEST. This clonotype was seen a handful of times. Antigen: not known. General study points: Clonotypes reactive to SARS-CoV-2 had a median that went up from 21 to 38, but not significantly. Only after vaccination were a median approximately 86% of convalescents' reactive clones seen.

The chain employs TRBV2 and TRBJ2-2; D remains unclear. The sample comprised CD4+ T cells from blood, cultured in vitro. This sequence was found in a human donor who had recovered from COVID-19. Here the CDR3 DNA reads TGTGCCAGCAGCCCCCATAGGGTCGGCGGGGAGCTGTTTTTT. It is translated as CASSPHRVGGELFF.